The 18 T cell receptor beta chains reported below all come from one sample, sequenced in a study of T cells in tumors after PD-1 blockade. Sequenced by immunoSEQ multiplex PCR; TCRdb stores in-frame clones only, minus some. The data hold just under 20,000 clones, with approximately 81% observed a single time. Material: PBMCs, obtained after anti-PD-1 therapy. These receptors were collected from a human donor with advanced basal cell or squamous cell carcinoma (not recorded which).

The chain carries TRBV7-9 and TRBJ2-5, with D possibly being TRBD1 (5 bases). V lost 3 bases and J 5 bases, leaving 22 bases between the germline ends. In germline, CDR1 is SEHNR, CDR2 FQNEAQ (reference sequence). This CDR3 contains 17 residues. CDR3 DNA: TGTGCCAGCAGCTTCTACTTCGGTGGGGCGCAGGGTGAGACCCAGTACTTC. Its protein is CASSFYFGGAQGETQYF.

The gene calls are TRBV28 and TRBJ1-4; 7 nucleotides match TRBD1. The ends lost 7 bases at V and 5 bases at J; junction bases unmatched: 10. CDR3 length: 15 amino acids. Germline CDR1 MDHEN, CDR2 SYDVKM. The CDR3 spells CASTPGGQENEKLFF. CDR3 in DNA: TGTGCCAGCACTCCTGGAGGACAGGAGAATGAAAAACTGTTTTTT.

This clone was seen once. The chain couples TRBV5-4 to TRBJ1-2; 7 bases line up with TRBD1. CDR1 SGHNT and CDR2 YYREEE come from the germline V gene (reference sequence). Trimming cost V 4 bases and J 4 bases; bases outside gene matches: 10. The CDR3 length is 15 residues. CDR3 amino acids: CASSPTYGDSYGYTF. The CDR3, as DNA: TGTGCCAGCAGCCCTACCTACGGGGACAGCTATGGCTACACCTTC.

The chain joins TRBV7-9 to TRBJ2-5; D is undetermined. Germline V gene data show CDR1 as SEHNR and CDR2 as FQNEAQ (reference sequence). V shed 0 bases and J shed 2 bases, with 7 bases lying between them. CDR3 length: 14 amino acids. The CDR3 region is CASSLAVGQETQYF. CDR3 sequence (DNA): TGTGCCAGCAGCTTAGCGGTGGGGCAAGAGACCCAGTACTTC.

In this sample, this clone turned up once. The V call is TRBV2, the J call TRBJ2-1, with 9 bases fitting TRBD2. The V segment lost 6 bases and the J segment 4 bases; nucleotides outside the gene matches: 13. The CDR3 sequence is 17 residues long. Germline V gene data show CDR1 as SNHLY and CDR2 as FYNNEI. The CDR3 bases are TGTGCCAGCAGCCCGGCGGGGGGGGAGGCGTGGTACAATGAGCAGTTCTTC. Protein: CASSPAGGEAWYNEQFF.

This clone was recorded only once. The rearrangement links TRBV9 to TRBJ2-5; D unclear. V was clipped by 0 bases and J by 7 bases, with 10 bases between them. CDR3 length: 13 amino acids. Germline V gives CDR1 SGDLS, CDR2 YYNGEE. CDR3 residues: CASSVAPEATQYF. The CDR3 bases are TGTGCCAGCAGCGTAGCGCCAGAAGCGACCCAGTACTTC.

This chain connects TRBV19 to TRBJ2-6; D remains ambiguous. Germline V gives CDR1 LNHDA, CDR2 SQIVND (reference sequence). The V gene lost 11 bases and the J gene lost 0 bases, with 20 bases spanning the gap. The CDR3 is made up of 17 amino acids. The CDR3 is CASRRELELSGANVLTF. The CDR3 region has the DNA TGTGCCTCCAGGAGAGAGCTGGAACTCTCTGGGGCCAACGTCCTGACTTTC. Full variable domain (remainder filled in from reference TRBV19 and TRBJ2-6): DGGITQSPKYLFRKEGQNVTLSCEQNLNHDAMYWYRQDPGQGLRLIYYSQIVNDFQKGDIAEGYSVSREKKESFPLTVTSAQKNPTAFYLCASRRELELSGANVLTFGAGSRLTVL.

This clone turned up a few times. The chain recombines TRBV28 with TRBJ2-2; possible D gene TRBD2, 6 bases. V was cut by 10 bases and J by 7 bases, with 16 bases left in between. Germline CDR1 reads MDHEN; CDR2 reads SYDVKM. This CDR3 has 13 amino acids. The CDR3 DNA reads TGTGCCACCCATCTTGGGGGGAGCGGGGAGCTGTTTTTT. Its translation is CATHLGGSGELFF.

CDR3 residues: CASSPSGSYGEQFF. The CDR3 DNA reads TGTGCCAGTAGTCCTAGCGGGAGTTACGGTGAGCAGTTCTTC. The chain uses TRBV19 and TRBJ2-1; 10 nucleotides agree with TRBD2. Trimming cost V 5 bases and J 9 bases; bases outside gene matches: 7. Per the germline V gene, CDR1 is LNHDA and CDR2 is SQIVND (reference sequence). This CDR3 comprises 14 residues.

The rearrangement uses TRBV11-3 and TRBJ2-7; the D is unclear. V lost 1 base, J lost 0 bases, and 10 bases lay in between. The CDR3 length is 15 residues. Germline lookup yields CDR1 SGHNT and CDR2 YENEEA. CDR3 nucleotides: TGTGCCAGCAGCTTAGGGTTATGGGCCTCCTACGAGCAGTACTTC. Translation: CASSLGLWASYEQYF.

This clone was counted a few times. The chain links TRBV20-1 to TRBJ1-5, with D hard to call. CDR1 is DFQATT, CDR2 SNEGSKA, per germline (reference sequence). The CDR3 loop spans 15 amino acids. Trimming cost V 3 bases and J 2 bases, with 14 bases left between them. For the CDR3, the DNA is TGCAGTGCTAGTCCCGGCCAGTATGGCAATCAGCCCCAGCATTTT. It translates to CSASPGQYGNQPQHF.

V gene TRBV6-2 or TRBV6-3 combines with J gene TRBJ2-2; 11 positions match TRBD2. There are 18 residues in the CDR3. V trimming: 0 bases; J trimming: 4 bases; junction bases outside the gene matches: 7. Germline-derived CDR1 and CDR2 are MNHEY and SVGEGT. CDR3 sequence (DNA): TGTGCCAGCAGTTACTCGAGGGCTAGCGGGAGGATCACCGGGGAGCTGTTTTTT. This codes for CASSYSRASGRITGELFF.

This clone has only one observation. V is TRBV24-1 and J is TRBJ1-5, with D unresolved. Trimming pared 3 bases from V and 6 bases from J, leaving 5 bases between. Germline lookup yields CDR1 KGHDR and CDR2 SFDVKD. CDR3 length equals 12 residues. The CDR3 DNA reads as TGTGCCACCAGTGATGAAGCTCAGCCCCAGCATTTT. It is translated as CATSDEAQPQHF.

This clone turned up a few times. The chain combines TRBV7-8 with TRBJ2-5; the D gene is possibly TRBD2 (6 bases). The germline V and J ends were trimmed by 1 base and 5 bases, with 17 bases remaining between them. Germline CDR1 reads SGHVS; CDR2 reads FQNEAQ. CDR3 size: 16 residues. CDR3 residues: CASSLGRGRPTETQYF. The CDR3 coding sequence is TGTGCCAGCAGCTTAGGGCGGGGACGGCCCACGGAGACCCAGTACTTC.

V and J are TRBV4-2 and TRBJ1-5; D ambiguous. CDR3 size: 16 residues. CDR1 is LGHNA, CDR2 YNFKEQ, per germline. Trimming left V 0 bases short and J 7 bases short, with 16 bases between. CDR3 nucleotides: TGTGCCAGCAGCCAAGATTCAACGAGGTACGGACAGCCCCAGCATTTT. Its translation: CASSQDSTRYGQPQHF.

V usage is TRBV21-1 and J usage is TRBJ2-5; the table assigns TRBD1, which was not confirmed against the DNA. TRBV21-1 represents a pseudogene. The CDR3 consists of 14 residues. CDR3 DNA sequence: TGTGCCAGCAGCAAATGGGGCAGTAGGGAGACCCAGTACTTC. This translates into CASSKWGSRETQYF.

This chain links TRBV29-1 with TRBJ2-3; D unclear. The CDR3 totals 11 residues. The germline gives CDR1 SQVTM, CDR2 ANQGSEA. V lost 7 bases to trimming and J lost 6 bases, with 11 bases between them. The CDR3, as DNA: TGCAGCGCCCACTTATACGATACGCAGTATTTT. Its protein is CSAHLYDTQYF.

The V call is TRBV9, the J call TRBJ2-6; D perhaps matches TRBD1 (5 bases). There are 16 residues in the CDR3. Trimming shortened V by 0 bases and J by 3 bases, and 10 bases separated the two germline ends. Germline lookup yields CDR1 SGDLS and CDR2 YYNGEE. Here the CDR3 reads CASSVERGSGANVLTF. Here the CDR3 DNA reads TGTGCCAGCAGCGTAGAAAGGGGAAGTGGGGCCAACGTCCTGACTTTC.